This T cell receptor beta chain was captured in a study of T cells expressing NK-cell markers. TCRdb derives one entry per CDR3 protein from the 5' RACE reads, leaving out DNA. The sample totals some 300,000 distinct CDR3 sequences; its top ten clones hold 0.39%. This CDR3 spans 13 amino acids. The rearrangement uses TRBV12-3 or TRBV12-4 and TRBJ2-2; TCRdb indicates TRBD2, and absent DNA this call remains unverified. The TCR was taken from a man aged 18 to 29 in good health. The sample comprised blood T cells: a sorted CD56 or NKG2C T cell subset, CD4+ or CD8+ T cells, or bulk PBMC T cells (not recorded which). The CDR3 here is CASSPRSQGELFF.